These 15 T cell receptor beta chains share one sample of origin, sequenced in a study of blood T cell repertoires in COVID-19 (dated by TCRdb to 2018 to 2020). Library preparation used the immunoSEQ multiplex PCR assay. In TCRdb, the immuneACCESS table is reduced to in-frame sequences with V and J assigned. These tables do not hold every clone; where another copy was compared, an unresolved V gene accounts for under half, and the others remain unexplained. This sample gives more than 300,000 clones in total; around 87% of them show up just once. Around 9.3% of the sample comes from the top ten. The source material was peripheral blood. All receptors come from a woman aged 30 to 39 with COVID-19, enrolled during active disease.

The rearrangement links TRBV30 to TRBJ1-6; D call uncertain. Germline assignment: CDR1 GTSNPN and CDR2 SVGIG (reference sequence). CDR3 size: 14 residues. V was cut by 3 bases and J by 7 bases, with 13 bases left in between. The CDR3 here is CAWRITGGNSPLHF. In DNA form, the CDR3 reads TGTGCCTGGAGGATAACCGGCGGGAATTCACCCCTCCACTTT. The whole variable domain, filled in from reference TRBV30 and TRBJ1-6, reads SQTIHQWPATLVQPVGSPLSLECTVEGTSNPNLYWYRQAAGRGLQLLFYSVGIGQISSEVPQNLSASRPQDRQFILSSKKLLLSDSGFYLCAWRITGGNSPLHFGNGTRLTVT.

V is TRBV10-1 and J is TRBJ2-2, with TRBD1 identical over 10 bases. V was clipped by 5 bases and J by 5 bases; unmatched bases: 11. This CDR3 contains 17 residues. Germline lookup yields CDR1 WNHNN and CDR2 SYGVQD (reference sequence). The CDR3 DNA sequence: TGCGCCAGCAGTCCTGCCGTGGGACAGGGGAGTACCGGGGAGCTGTTTTTT. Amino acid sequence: CASSPAVGQGSTGELFF.

CDR3: CASSLEVRLASGELFF. CDR3 DNA sequence: TGCGCCAGCAGCTTGGAGGTTAGACTAGCGTCCGGGGAGCTGTTTTTT. This chain connects TRBV5-1 to TRBJ2-2; 8 bases map to TRBD2. Germline-derived CDR1 and CDR2 are SGHRS and YFSETQ. This CDR3 contains 16 residues. V lost 0 bases to trimming and J lost 6 bases; unmatched junction nucleotides: 7.

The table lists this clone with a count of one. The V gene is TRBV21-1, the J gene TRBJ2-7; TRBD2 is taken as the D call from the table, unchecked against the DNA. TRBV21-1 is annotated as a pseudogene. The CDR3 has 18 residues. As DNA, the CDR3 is TGTGCCAGCATCAAGGTGCCTAGCGGAAAGATTTTTTCCTACGAGCAGTACTTC. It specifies CASIKVPSGKIFSYEQYF.

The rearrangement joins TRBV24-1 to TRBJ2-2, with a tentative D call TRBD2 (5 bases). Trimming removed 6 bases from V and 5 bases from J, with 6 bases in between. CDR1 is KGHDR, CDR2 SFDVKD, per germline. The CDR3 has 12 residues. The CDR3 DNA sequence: TGTGCCACCAGTCGGGGAACCGGGGAGCTGTTTTTT. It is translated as CATSRGTGELFF.

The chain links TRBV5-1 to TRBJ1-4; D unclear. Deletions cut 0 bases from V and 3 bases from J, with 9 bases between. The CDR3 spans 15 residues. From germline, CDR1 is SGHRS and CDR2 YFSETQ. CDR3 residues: CASSLDALPNEKLFF. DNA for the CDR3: TGCGCCAGCAGCTTGGATGCCCTACCTAATGAAAAACTGTTTTTT.

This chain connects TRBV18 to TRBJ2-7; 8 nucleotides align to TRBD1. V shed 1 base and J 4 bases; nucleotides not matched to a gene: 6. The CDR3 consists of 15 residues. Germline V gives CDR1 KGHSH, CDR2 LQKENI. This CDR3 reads CASSPRGQARYEQYF. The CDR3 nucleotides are TGTGCCAGCTCACCACGGGGACAGGCAAGGTACGAGCAGTACTTC.

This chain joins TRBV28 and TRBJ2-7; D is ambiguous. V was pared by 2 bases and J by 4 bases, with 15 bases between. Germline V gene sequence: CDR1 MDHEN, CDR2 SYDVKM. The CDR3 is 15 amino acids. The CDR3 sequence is CASSLAVPRLYEQYF. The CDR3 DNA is TGTGCCAGCAGTTTAGCGGTCCCACGACTTTACGAGCAGTACTTC.

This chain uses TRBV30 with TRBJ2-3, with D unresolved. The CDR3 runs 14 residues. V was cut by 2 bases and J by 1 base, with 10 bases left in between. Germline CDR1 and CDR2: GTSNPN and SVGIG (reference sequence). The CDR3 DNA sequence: TGTGCCTGGAGTCTGGCGGCGGGCACAGATACGCAGTATTTT. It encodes CAWSLAAGTDTQYF.

The CDR3 protein is CASSESREPDTQYF. The CDR3 region has the DNA TGCGCCAGCAGTGAGTCTAGGGAGCCCGATACGCAGTATTTT. J is TRBJ2-3 and V is TRBV10-1, with D possibly matching TRBD2 (5 bases). V shed 0 bases and J shed 6 bases, with 10 bases lying between them. Germline CDR1 is WNHNN and CDR2 is SYGVQD (reference sequence). The CDR3 is 14 residues long.

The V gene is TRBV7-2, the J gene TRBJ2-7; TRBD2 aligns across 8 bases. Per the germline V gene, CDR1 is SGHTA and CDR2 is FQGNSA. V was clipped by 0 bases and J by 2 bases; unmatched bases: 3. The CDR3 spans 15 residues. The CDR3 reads CASSLADGGAYEQYF. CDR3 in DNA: TGTGCCAGCAGCTTAGCGGACGGGGGGGCCTACGAGCAGTACTTC.

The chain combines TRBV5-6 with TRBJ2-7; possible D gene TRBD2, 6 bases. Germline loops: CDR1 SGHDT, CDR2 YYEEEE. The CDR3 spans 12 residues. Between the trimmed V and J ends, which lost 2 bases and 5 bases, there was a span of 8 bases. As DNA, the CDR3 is TGTGCCAGCAGCTTCGTAGCGGACGAGCAGTACTTC. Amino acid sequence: CASSFVADEQYF.

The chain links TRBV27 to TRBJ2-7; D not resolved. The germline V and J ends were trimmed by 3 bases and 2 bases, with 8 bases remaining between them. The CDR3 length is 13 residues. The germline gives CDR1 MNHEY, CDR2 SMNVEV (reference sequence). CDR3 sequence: CASSFGITYEQYF. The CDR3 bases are TGTGCCAGCAGTTTTGGCATTACCTACGAGCAGTACTTC.

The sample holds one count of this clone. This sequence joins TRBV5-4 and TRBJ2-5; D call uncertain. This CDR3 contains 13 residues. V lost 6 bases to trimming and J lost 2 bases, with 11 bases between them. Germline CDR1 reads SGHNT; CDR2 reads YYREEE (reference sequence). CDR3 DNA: TGTGCCAGCACCAGTATGTTACAAGAGACCCAGTACTTC. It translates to CASTSMLQETQYF.

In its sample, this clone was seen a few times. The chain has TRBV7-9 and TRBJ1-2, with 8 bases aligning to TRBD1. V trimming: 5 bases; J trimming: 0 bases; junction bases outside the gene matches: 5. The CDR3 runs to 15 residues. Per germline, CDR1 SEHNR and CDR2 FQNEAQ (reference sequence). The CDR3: CASSLGQGANYGYTF. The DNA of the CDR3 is TGTGCCAGCAGCCTCGGACAGGGAGCTAACTATGGCTACACCTTC.